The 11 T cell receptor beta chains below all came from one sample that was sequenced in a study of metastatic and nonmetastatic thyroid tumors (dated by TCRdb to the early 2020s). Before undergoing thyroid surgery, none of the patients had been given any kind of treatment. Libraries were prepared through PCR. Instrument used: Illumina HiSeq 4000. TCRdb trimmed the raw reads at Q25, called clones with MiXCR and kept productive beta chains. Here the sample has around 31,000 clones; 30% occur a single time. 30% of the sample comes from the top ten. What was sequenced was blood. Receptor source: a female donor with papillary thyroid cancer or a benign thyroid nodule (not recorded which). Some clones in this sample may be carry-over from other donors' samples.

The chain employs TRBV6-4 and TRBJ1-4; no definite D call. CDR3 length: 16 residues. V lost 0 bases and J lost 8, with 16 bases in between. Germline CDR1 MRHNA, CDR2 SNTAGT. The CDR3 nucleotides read TGTGCCAGCAGTGACTCGGTTCGAGCCGAGGAGGAAAAACTGTTTTTT. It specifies CASSDSVRAEEEKLFF.

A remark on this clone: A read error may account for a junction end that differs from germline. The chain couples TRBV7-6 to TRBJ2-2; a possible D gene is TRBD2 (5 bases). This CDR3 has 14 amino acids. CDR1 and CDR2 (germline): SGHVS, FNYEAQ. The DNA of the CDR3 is TGTGCCAGCAGCTTAGCCAAGAGCTCCGGGGAGCTGCTTTTT. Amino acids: CASSLAKSSGELLF.

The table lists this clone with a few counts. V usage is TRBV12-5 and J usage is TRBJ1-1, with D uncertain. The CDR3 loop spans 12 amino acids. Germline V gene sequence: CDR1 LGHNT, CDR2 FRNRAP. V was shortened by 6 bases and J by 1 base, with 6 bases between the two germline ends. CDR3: CASGWGNTEAFF. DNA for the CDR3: TGTGCTAGTGGGTGGGGGAACACTGAAGCTTTCTTT.

The CDR3, as DNA: TGTGCCAGCAGTTTGCTAGCGGGAGCTACGCAGTATTTT. Protein sequence: CASSLLAGATQYF. This chain joins TRBV27 and TRBJ2-3; TRBD2 matches at 10 bases. This CDR3 region has 13 residues. The germline V gene encodes CDR1 MNHEY and CDR2 SMNVEV (reference sequence). V shed 3 bases, J shed 8 bases, and the junction held 2 bases outside the gene matches.

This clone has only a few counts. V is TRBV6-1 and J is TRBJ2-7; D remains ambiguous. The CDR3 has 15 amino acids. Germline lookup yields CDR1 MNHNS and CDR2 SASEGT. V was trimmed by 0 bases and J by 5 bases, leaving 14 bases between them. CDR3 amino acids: CASSEAPSGLDEQYF. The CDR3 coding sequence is TGTGCCAGCAGTGAAGCCCCGTCCGGGCTTGACGAGCAGTACTTC.

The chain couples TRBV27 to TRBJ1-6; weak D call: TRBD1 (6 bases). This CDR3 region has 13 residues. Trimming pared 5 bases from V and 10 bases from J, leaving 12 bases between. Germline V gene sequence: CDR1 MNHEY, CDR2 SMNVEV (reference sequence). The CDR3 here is CASSTQGYSPLHF. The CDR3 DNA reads TGTGCCAGCAGTACCCAGGGGTACTCACCCCTCCACTTT.

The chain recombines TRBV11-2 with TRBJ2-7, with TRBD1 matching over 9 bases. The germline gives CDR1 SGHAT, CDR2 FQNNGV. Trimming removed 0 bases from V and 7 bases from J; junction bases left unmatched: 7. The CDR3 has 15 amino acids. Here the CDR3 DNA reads TGTGCCAGCAGCTTAGATGGGACAGGGACTCGAGAGCAGTACTTC. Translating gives CASSLDGTGTREQYF.

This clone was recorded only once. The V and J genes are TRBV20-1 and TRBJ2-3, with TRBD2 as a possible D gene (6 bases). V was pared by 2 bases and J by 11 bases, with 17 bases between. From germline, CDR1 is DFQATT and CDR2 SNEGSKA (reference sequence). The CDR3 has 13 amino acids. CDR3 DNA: TGCAGTGCTAGAATGGGAGGCCCACAAGGGCAGTATTTT. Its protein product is CSARMGGPQGQYF.

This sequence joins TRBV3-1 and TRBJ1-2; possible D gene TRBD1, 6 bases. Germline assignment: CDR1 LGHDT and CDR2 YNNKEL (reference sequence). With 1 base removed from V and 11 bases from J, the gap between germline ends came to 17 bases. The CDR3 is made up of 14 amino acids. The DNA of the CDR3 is TGTGCCAGCAGCCAAGCGTCGGGGCAGGGGCTATACACCTTC. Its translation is CASSQASGQGLYTF.

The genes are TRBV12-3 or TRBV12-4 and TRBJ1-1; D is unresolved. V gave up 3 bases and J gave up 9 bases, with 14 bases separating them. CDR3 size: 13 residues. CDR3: CASSFSGASQAFF. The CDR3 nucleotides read TGTGCCAGCAGTTTTTCTGGCGCAAGTCAAGCTTTCTTT.

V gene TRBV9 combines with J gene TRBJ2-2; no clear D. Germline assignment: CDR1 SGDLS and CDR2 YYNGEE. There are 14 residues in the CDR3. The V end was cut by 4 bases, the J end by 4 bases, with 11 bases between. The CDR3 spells CASSPLGSTGELFF. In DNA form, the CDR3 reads TGTGCCAGCAGCCCTTTAGGCTCCACCGGGGAGCTGTTTTTT.